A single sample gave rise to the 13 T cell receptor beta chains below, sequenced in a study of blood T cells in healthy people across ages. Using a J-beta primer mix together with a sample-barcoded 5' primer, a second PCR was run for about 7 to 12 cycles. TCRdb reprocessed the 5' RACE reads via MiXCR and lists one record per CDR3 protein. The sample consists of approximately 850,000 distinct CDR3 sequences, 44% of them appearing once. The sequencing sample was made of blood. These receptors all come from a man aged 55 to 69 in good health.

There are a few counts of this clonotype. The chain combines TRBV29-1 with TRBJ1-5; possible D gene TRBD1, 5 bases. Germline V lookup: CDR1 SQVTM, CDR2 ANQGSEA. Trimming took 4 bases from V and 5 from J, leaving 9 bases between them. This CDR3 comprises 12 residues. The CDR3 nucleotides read TGCAGCGTTGGGACACACGATCAGCCCCAGCATTTT. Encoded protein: CSVGTHDQPQHF. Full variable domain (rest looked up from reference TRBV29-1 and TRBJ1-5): SAVISQKPSRDICQRGTSLTIQCQVDSQVTMMFWYRQQPGQSLTLIATANQGSEATYESGFVIDKFPISRPNLTFSTLTVSNMSPEDSSIYLCSVGTHDQPQHFGDGTRLSIL.

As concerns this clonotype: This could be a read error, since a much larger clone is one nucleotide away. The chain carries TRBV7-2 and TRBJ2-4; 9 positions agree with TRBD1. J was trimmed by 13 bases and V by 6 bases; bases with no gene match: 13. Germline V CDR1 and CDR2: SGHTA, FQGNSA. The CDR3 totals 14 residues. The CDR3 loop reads CASSRQGGQEAQYF. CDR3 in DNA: TGTGCCAGCAGTCGACAGGGGGGACAAGAGGCCCAGTACTTC.

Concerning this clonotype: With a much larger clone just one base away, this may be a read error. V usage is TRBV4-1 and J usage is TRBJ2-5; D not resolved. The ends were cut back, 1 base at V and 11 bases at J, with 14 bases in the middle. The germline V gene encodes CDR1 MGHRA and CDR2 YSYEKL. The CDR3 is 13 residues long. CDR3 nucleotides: TGCGCCAGCAGCCAAGGTTATACCGTACCACAGTACTTC. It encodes CASSQGYTVPQYF.

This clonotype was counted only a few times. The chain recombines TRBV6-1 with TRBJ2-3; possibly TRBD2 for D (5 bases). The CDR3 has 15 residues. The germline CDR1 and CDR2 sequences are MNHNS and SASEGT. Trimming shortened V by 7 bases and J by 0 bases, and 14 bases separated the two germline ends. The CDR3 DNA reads TGTGCCAGCAACTACACTAGATCTAGCACAGATACGCAGTATTTT. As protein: CASNYTRSSTDTQYF.

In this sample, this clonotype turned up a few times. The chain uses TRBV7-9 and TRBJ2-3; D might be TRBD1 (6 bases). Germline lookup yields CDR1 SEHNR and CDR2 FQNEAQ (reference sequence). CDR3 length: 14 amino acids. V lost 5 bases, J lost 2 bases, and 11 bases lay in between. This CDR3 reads CASSRDTITDTQYF. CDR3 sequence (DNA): TGTGCCAGCAGCCGGGACACTATCACAGATACGCAGTATTTT.

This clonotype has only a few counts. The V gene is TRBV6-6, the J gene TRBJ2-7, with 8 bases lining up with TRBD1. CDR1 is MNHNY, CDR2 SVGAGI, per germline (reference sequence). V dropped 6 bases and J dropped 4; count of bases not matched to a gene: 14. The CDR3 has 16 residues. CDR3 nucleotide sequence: TGTGCCAGCAGCCGAGAATACCGGGACAGGAGTTACGAGCAGTACTTC. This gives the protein CASSREYRDRSYEQYF.

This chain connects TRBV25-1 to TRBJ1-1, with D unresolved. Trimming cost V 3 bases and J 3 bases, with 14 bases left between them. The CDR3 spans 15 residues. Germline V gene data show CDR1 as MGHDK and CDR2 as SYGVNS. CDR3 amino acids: CASSDYLRDDTEAFF. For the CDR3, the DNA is TGTGCCAGCAGTGACTACCTGAGGGATGACACTGAAGCTTTCTTT.

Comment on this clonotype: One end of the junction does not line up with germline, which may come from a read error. CDR3 protein: CTSSYSRVGRDEETQYF. The CDR3 DNA sequence: TGCACCAGCAGCTATTCACGAGTAGGGCGCGATGAGGAGACCCAGTACTTC. The chain uses TRBV5-1 and TRBJ2-7; D uncertain. The J call is uncertain, as TRBJ2-5 better fits the DNA end. From germline, CDR1 is SGHRS and CDR2 YFSETQ. CDR3 length: 17 amino acids.

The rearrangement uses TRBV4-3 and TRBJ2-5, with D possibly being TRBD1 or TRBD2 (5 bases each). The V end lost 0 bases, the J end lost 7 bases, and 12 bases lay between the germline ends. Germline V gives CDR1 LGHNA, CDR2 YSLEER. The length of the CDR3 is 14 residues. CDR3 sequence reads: CASSQEEGRGTQYF. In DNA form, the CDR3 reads TGCGCCAGCAGCCAAGAAGAGGGGAGAGGGACCCAGTACTTC.

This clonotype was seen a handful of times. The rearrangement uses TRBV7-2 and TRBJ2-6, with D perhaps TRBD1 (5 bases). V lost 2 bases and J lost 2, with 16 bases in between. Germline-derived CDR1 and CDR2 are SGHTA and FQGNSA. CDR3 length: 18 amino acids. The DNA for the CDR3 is TGTGCCAGCAGCTTAATGGCGTCAGGGCCAGCTGGGGCCAACGTCCTGACTTTC. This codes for CASSLMASGPAGANVLTF.

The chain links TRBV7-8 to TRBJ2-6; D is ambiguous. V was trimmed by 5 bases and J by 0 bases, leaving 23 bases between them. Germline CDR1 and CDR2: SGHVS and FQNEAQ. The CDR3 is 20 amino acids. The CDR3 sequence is CASSPWPQHNPASGANVLTF. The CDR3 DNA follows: TGTGCCAGCAGCCCGTGGCCACAGCATAACCCCGCCTCTGGGGCCAACGTCCTGACTTTC. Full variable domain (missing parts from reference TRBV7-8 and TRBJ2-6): GAGVSQSPRYKVAKRGQDVALRCDPISGHVSLFWYQQALGQGPEFLTYFQNEAQLDKSGLPSDRFFAERPEGSVSTLKIQRTQQEDSAVYLCASSPWPQHNPASGANVLTFGAGSRLTVL.

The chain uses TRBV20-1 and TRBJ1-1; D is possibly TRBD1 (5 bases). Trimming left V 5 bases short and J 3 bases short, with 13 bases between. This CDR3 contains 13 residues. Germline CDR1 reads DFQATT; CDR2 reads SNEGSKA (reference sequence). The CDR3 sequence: CSAGGGGDTEAFF. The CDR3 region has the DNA TGCAGTGCTGGGGGAGGCGGGGACACTGAAGCTTTCTTT.

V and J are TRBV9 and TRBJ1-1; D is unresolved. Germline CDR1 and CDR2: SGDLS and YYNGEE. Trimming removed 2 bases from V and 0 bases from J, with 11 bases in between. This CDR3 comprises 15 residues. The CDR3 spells CASSVSGAMNTEAFF. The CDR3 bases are TGTGCCAGCAGCGTCTCCGGAGCGATGAACACTGAAGCTTTCTTT.